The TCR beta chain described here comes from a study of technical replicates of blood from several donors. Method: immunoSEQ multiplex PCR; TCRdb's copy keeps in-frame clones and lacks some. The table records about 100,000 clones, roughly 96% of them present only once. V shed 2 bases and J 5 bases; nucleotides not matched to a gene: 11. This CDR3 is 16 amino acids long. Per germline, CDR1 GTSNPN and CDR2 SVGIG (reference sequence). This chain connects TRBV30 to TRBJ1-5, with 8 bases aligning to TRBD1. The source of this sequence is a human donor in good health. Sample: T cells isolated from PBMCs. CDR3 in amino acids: CAWSPMTGVRDQPQHF. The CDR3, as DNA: TGTGCCTGGAGTCCGATGACAGGGGTTAGGGATCAGCCCCAGCATTTT.